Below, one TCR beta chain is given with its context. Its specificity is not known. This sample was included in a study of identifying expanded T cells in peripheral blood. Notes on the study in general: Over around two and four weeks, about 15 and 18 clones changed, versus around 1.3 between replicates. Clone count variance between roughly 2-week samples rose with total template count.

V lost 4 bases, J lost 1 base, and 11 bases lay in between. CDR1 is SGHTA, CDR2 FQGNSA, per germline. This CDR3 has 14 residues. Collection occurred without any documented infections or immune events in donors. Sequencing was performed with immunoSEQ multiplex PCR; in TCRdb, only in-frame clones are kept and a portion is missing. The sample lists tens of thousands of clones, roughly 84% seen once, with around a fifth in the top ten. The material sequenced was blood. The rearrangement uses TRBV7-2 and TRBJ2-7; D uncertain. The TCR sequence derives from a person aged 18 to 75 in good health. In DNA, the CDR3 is TGTGCCAGCAGCTCCGACGGCACGTCCTACGAGCAGTACTTC. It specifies CASSSDGTSYEQYF.